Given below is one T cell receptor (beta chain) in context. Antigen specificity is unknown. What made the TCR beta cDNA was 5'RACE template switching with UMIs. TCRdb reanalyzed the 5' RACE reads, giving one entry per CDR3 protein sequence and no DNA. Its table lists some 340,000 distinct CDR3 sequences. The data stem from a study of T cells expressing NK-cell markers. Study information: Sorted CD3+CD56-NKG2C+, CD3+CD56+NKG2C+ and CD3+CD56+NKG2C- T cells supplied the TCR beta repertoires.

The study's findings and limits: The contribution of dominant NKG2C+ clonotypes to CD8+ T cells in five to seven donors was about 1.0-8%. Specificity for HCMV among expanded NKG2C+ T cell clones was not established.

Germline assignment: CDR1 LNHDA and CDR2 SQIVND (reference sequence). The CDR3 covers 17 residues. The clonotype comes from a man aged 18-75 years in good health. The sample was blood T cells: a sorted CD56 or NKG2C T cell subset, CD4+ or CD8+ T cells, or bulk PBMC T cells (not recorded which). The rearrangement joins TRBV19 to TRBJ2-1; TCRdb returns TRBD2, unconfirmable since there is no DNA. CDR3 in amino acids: CASSALGGLSSYNEQFF.